This is a list of T cell receptor beta chains from one sample in a study of T cell responses to AZD1222 COVID-19 vaccine. Some clones are missing from TCRdb's copy, which holds only in-frame ones; the method was immunoSEQ multiplex PCR. The profile covers roughly 150,000 clones, with less than 95% appearing a single time and over 1.3% taken by the ten largest. The input for sequencing was peripheral blood, taken on day 0 of AZD1222 vaccination. The receptor set was obtained from an adult in good health. Both conserved end residues are part of each CDR3. D genes are given only for firm matches. The size of a clone is reported for some rows only, either as once, few or many, or as a class for expanded clones.

-,TRBJ2-5,TRBV15,-,CATSRQQGTETQYF,TGTGCCACCAGCAGGCAACAGGGTACAGAGACCCAGTACTTC
-,TRBJ2-2,TRBV7-3,TRBD1,CASSLVQGANTGELFF,TGTGCCAGCAGCCTGGTACAGGGGGCGAACACCGGGGAGCTGTTTTTT
-,TRBJ1-3,TRBV3-1/TRBV3-2,-,CASSQGTGRVGNTIYF,TGTGCCAGCAGCCAAGGGACCGGACGGGTTGGAAACACCATATATTTT
-,TRBJ1-1,TRBV18,-,CASSPVSPMGVNTEAFF,TGTGCCAGCTCACCGGTCAGTCCCATGGGGGTGAACACTGAAGCTTTCTTT
-,TRBJ2-7,TRBV9,TRBD2,CASSPQDREGYEQYF,TGTGCCAGCAGCCCCCAAGACCGGGAGGGCTACGAGCAGTACTTC
-,TRBJ1-3,TRBV5-8,TRBD1,CASSRGQISGNTIYF,TGTGCCAGCAGCCGGGGACAGATCTCTGGAAACACCATATATTTT
-,TRBJ2-5,TRBV27,-,CASSPRVYGETQYF,TGTGCCAGCAGTCCCAGGGTTTACGGAGAGACCCAGTACTTC
-,TRBJ1-3,TRBV6-1,-,CASSEQHLSGNTIYF,TGTGCCAGCAGTGAACAACACCTCTCTGGAAACACCATATATTTT
-,TRBJ1-2,TRBV30,-,CAWSAQGEGGYTF,TGTGCCTGGAGTGCCCAGGGAGAAGGTGGCTACACCTTC
-,TRBJ2-6,TRBV5-6,-,CASSFRGTGANVLTF,TGTGCCAGCAGCTTTCGGGGTACCGGGGCCAACGTCCTGACTTTC
-,TRBJ1-1,TRBV7-2,-,CASSLGWAAPNTEAFF,TGTGCCAGCAGCTTAGGGTGGGCAGCTCCTAACACTGAAGCTTTCTTT
once,TRBJ2-1,TRBV6-5,-,CASCNAGHSYNEQFF,TGTGCCAGTTGCAACGCGGGGCACTCCTACAATGAGCAGTTCTTC
once,TRBJ1-2,TRBV3-1/TRBV3-2,-,CASGQGVYGYTF,TGTGCCAGCGGTCAAGGGGTCTATGGCTACACCTTC
-,TRBJ1-5,TRBV7-6,-,CASSQGPAGNQPQHF,TGTGCCAGCAGCCAGGGGCCAGCCGGCAATCAGCCCCAGCATTTT
-,TRBJ2-7,TRBV4-3,TRBD1,CASSQAGTDYEQYF,TGCGCCAGCAGCCAGGCCGGGACAGACTACGAGCAGTACTTC
-,TRBJ1-1,TRBV6-5,-,CASSYNGRTVAFF,TGTGCCAGCAGTTATAACGGGCGGACGGTAGCTTTCTTT
-,TRBJ2-2,TRBV5-4,-,CASSLDPFANTGELFF,TGTGCCAGCAGCTTGGATCCGTTCGCGAACACCGGGGAGCTGTTTTTT
-,TRBJ1-6,TRBV30,-,CAWSVKRRIGSPLHF,TGTGCCTGGAGTGTAAAACGCAGGATCGGATCACCCCTCCACTTT
-,TRBJ2-7,TRBV3-1/TRBV3-2,-,CASSQGTRGSYEQYF,TGTGCCAGCAGCCAGGGAACCCGGGGGTCCTACGAGCAGTACTTC
-,TRBJ2-1,TRBV9,-,CASSVGQYNEQFF,TGTGCCAGCAGCGTAGGACAGTACAATGAGCAGTTCTTC
-,TRBJ1-2,TRBV30,-,CAWTAGTTYGYTF,TGTGCCTGGACCGCCGGGACTACCTATGGCTACACCTTC
-,TRBJ2-1,TRBV5-1,-,CASSLEGGIYNEQFF,TGCGCCAGCAGCTTGGAGGGGGGTATCTACAATGAGCAGTTCTTC
-,TRBJ1-5,TRBV7-9,-,CASSLPGLGQPQHF,TGTGCCAGCAGCTTACCAGGGCTCGGACAGCCCCAGCATTTT
-,TRBJ1-2,TRBV5-1,TRBD1,CASSLDRTGVYGYTF,TGCGCCAGCAGCTTGGACAGGACAGGGGTCTATGGCTACACCTTC
-,TRBJ1-4,TRBV2,TRBD1,CASHGTVNEKLFF,TGTGCCAGCCACGGGACAGTTAATGAAAAACTGTTTTTT
-,TRBJ2-2,TRBV10-3,-,CAISESGVINTGELFF,TGTGCCATCAGTGAGTCGGGGGTTATTAACACCGGGGAGCTGTTTTTT
-,TRBJ1-2,TRBV5-6,-,CASSFRTADYGYTF,TGTGCCAGCAGCTTCAGGACAGCCGATTATGGCTACACCTTC
-,TRBJ1-1,TRBV6-2/TRBV6-3,-,CASSHRGNRGTEAFF,TGTGCCAGCAGTCACCGGGGAAATCGGGGCACTGAAGCTTTCTTT
-,TRBJ2-1,TRBV24-1,-,CATSGSLGGQFF,TGTGCCACCAGTGGGAGCCTTGGGGGGCAGTTCTTC
-,TRBJ1-2,TRBV28,-,CASSLPPGNYGYTF,TGTGCCAGCAGTTTACCACCGGGCAACTATGGCTACACCTTC
-,TRBJ1-6,TRBV27,-,CASSQGLRTPLHF,TGTGCCAGCAGTCAGGGGCTTAGGACACCCCTCCACTTT
-,TRBJ1-5,TRBV5-5,-,CASSFRETHQPQHF,TGTGCCAGCAGCTTTCGGGAGACCCATCAGCCCCAGCATTTT
few,TRBJ2-3,TRBV6-4,-,CASSETSETDTQYF,TGTGCCAGCAGTGAAACTAGTGAGACAGATACGCAGTATTTT
-,TRBJ2-1,TRBV7-3,TRBD2,CASSPPGLAGVSEQFF,TGTGCCAGCAGCCCCCCAGGACTAGCGGGAGTCAGTGAGCAGTTCTTC
-,TRBJ1-1,TRBV3-1/TRBV3-2,TRBD1,CASSQGTGGTEAFF,TGTGCCAGCAGCCAAGGGACAGGGGGCACTGAAGCTTTCTTT
once,TRBJ2-2,TRBV27,-,CASSLSLPGELFF,TGTGCCAGCAGTTTATCCCTCCCCGGGGAGCTGTTTTTT
-,TRBJ1-2,TRBV6-6,-,CASSQRTSNYGYTF,TGTGCCAGCAGCCAACGGACTTCTAACTATGGCTACACCTTC